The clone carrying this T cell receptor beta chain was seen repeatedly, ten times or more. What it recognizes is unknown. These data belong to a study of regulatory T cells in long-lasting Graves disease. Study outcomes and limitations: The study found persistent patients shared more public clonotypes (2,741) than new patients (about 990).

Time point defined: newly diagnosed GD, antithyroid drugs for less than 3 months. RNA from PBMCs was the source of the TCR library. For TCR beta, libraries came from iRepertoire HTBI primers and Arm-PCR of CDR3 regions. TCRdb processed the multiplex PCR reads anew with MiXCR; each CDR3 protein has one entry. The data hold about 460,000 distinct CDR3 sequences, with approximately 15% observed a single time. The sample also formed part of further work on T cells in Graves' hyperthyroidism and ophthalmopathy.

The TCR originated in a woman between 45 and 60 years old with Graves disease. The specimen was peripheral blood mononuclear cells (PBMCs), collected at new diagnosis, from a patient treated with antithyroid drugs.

The CDR3 DNA reads TGCAGTGCTAGGGGAATCCGAGGGACCCAGTACTTC. Its translation is CSARGIRGTQYF. J is TRBJ2-5 and V is TRBV20-1, with D uncertain. This CDR3 comprises 12 residues. V shed 3 bases and J shed 7 bases, with 12 bases lying between them. From germline, CDR1 is DFQATT and CDR2 SNEGSKA (reference sequence).